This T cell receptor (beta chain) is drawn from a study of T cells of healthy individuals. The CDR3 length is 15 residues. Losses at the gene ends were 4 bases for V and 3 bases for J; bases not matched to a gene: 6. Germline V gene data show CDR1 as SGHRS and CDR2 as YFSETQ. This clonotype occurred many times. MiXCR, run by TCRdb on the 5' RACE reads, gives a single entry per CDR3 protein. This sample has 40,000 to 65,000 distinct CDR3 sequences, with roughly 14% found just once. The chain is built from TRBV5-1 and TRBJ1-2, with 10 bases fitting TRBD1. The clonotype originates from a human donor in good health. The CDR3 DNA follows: TGCGCCAGCAGCGCCTCCGGGACAGGGGACTATGGCTACACCTTC. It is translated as CASSASGTGDYGYTF. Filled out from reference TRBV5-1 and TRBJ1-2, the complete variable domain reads KAGVTQTPRYLIKTRGQQVTLSCSPISGHRSVSWYQQTPGQGLQFLFEYFSETQRNKGNFPGRFSGRQFSNSRSEMNVSTLELGDSALYLCASSASGTGDYGYTFGSGTRLTVV.